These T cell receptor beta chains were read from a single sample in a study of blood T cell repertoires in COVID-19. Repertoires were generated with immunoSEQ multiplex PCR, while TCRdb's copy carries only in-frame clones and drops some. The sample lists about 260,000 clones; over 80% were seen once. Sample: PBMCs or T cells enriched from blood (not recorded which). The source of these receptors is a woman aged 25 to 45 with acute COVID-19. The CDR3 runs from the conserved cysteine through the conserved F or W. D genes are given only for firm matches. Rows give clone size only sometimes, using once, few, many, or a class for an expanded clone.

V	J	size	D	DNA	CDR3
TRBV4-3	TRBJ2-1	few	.	TGCGCCAGCAGCCACCAGGAGGATGAGCAGTTCTTC	CASSHQEDEQFF
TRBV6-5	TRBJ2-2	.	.	TGTGCCAGCAGCGGGACAGGGGAGCTGTTTTTT	CASSGTGELFF
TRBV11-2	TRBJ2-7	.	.	TGTGCCAGCAGCTTAGTTCCCCGGGAGCAGTACTTC	CASSLVPREQYF
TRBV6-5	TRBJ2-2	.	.	TGTGCCAGCAGTCCCGAAGGGGTTGATACCGGGGAGCTGTTTTTT	CASSPEGVDTGELFF
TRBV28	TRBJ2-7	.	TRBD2	TGTGCCAGCAAGGTCGGCGGGGGAAGGGCCTACGAGCAGTACTTC	CASKVGGGRAYEQYF
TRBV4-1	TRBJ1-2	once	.	TGCGCCAGCAGCCAAGAGGGGGGGCCCGGCTATGGCTACACCTTC	CASSQEGGPGYGYTF
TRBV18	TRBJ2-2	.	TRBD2	TGTGCCAGCTCACCACCGAATAGCGGGCTCTCAAACGCCGGGGAGCTGTTTTTT	CASSPPNSGLSNAGELFF
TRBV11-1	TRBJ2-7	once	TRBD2	TGTGCCAGCAGCTTAGTAACAGCGGGAGGCTACGAGCAGTACTTC	CASSLVTAGGYEQYF
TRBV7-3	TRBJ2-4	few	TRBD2	TGTGCCAGCAGCTTAACCGTCGGTGGCGGGAGGGGCGAGGACATTCAGTACTTC	CASSLTVGGGRGEDIQYF
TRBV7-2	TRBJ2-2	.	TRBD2	TGTGCCAGCAGCCTATCCACTAGCGGAGTTAACACCGGGGAGCTGTTTTTT	CASSLSTSGVNTGELFF
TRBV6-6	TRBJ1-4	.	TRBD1	TGTGCCAGCAGTGGTTCACCGGGACAGGGAACGTCCACTATTTTT	CASSGSPGQGTSTIF
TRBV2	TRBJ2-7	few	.	TGTGCCAGCTCGACAGGCTACGAGCAGTACTTC	CASSTGYEQYF
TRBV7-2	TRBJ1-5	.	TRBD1	TGTGCCAGCAGCTTAGGACAGGGAAGCCAGCCCCAGCATTTT	CASSLGQGSQPQHF
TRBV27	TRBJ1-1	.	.	TGTGCCAGCAGTTCTTATGCACTATTGGCCGTAGGCGGTTGGATGAACACTGAAGCTTTCTTT	CASSSYALLAVGGWMNTEAFF
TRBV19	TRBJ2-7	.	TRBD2	TGTGCCAGTAGTCCGCTAGCGGGGAGCTCCTACGAGCAGTACTTC	CASSPLAGSSYEQYF
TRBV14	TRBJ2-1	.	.	TGTGCCAGCAGCCAAGATTGGGCCCAGGTGAACAATGAGCAGTTCTTC	CASSQDWAQVNNEQFF
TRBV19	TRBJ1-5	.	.	TGTGCCAGTACCAATGGGAGGGGTAAGCAGCCCCAGCATTTT	CASTNGRGKQPQHF
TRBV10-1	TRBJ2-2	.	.	TGCGCCAGCAGTGTGGGTCAGGACACCGGGGAGCTGTTTTTT	CASSVGQDTGELFF
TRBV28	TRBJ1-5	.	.	TGTGCCAGCAGTTTGGGAGGGTTTATTGGCAATCAGCCCCAGCATTTT	CASSLGGFIGNQPQHF
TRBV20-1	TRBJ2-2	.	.	TGCAGTGCTCGTGGTGCCCAGGGCCTCACCGGGGAGCTGTTTTTT	CSARGAQGLTGELFF
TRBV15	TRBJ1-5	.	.	TGTGCCACCAGCAGAGATTTTGACGGGACTGGCAATCAGCCCCAGCATTTT	CATSRDFDGTGNQPQHF
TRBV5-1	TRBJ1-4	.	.	TGCGCCAGCAGTCAGGGGTATGAGAATGAAAAACTGTTTTTT	CASSQGYENEKLFF
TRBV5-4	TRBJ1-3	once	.	TGTGCCAGCAGCTTACAGGGTGGTGGAAACACCATATATTTT	CASSLQGGGNTIYF
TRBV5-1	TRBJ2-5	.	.	TGCGCCAGCAGCCTTCCGACAGCTCAAGAGACCCAGTACTTC	CASSLPTAQETQYF
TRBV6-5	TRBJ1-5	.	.	TGTGCCAGCAGTTCGGAGGGAAGCAATCAGCCCCAGCATTTT	CASSSEGSNQPQHF
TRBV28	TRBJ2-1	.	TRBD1	TGTGCCAGCAGTTCCTTGGACAGGGGATACAATGAGCAGTTCTTC	CASSSLDRGYNEQFF
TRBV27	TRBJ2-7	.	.	TGTGCCAGCCAGGCGAGGTTCGGGAGAACAAGCTACGAGCAGTACTTC	CASQARFGRTSYEQYF
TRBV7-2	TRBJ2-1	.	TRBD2	TGTGCCAGCAGCACGCTAGCGGGAGAGCACAATGAGCAGTTCTTC	CASSTLAGEHNEQFF
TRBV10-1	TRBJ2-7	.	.	TGCGCCAGCAGTGTGGACAAAGCCTACGAGCAGTACTTC	CASSVDKAYEQYF
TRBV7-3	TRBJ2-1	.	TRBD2	TGTGCCAGCAGCTTAAATGGCAGGGAAGGGACTAGCGGTTACAATGAGCAGTTCTTC	CASSLNGREGTSGYNEQFF
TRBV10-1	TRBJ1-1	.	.	TGCGCCAGCAGTGGCGGAGGGAACGAAGCTTTCTTT	CASSGGGNEAFF
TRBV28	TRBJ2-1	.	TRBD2	TGTGCCAGTATTTCCGGGGCTAGCGGGAGTTGGTATAAAGATGAGCAGTTCTTC	CASISGASGSWYKDEQFF
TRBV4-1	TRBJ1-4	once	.	TGCGCCAGCAGCCCGGGGGGTGAAAAACTGTTTTTT	CASSPGGEKLFF
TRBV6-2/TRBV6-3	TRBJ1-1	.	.	TGTGCCAGCAGTCTTCGGTTCACTGAAGCTTTCTTT	CASSLRFTEAFF
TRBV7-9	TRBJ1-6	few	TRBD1	TGTGCCACCCACACCGGGACAGGGGGCTCGCACTCCAATTCACCCCTCCACTTT	CATHTGTGGSHSNSPLHF
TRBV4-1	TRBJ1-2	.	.	TGCGCCAGCAGCCAAGAACTGAGGGGGTATAGTGGCTACACCTTC	CASSQELRGYSGYTF
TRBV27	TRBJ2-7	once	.	TGTGCCAGCAGTTTATTTCGGGGAACAGTCGCCTACGAGCAGTACTTC	CASSLFRGTVAYEQYF
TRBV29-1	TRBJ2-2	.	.	TGCAGCGTTGGGCTCGGTGGGCCGACGACCGGGGAGCTGTTTTTT	CSVGLGGPTTGELFF
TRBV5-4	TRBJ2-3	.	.	TGTGCCAGCAGCTTGGAGCCCGGAGATACGCAGTATTTT	CASSLEPGDTQYF
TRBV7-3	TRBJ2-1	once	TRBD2	TGTGCCAGCAGCTTTAGCGGGAGCGATGAGCAGTTCTTC	CASSFSGSDEQFF
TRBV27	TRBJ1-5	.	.	TGTGCCAGCAGTTTGGCAGGGCCTTTTAGCAATCAGCCCCAGCATTTT	CASSLAGPFSNQPQHF
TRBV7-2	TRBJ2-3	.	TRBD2	TGTGCCAGCAGCTTATCTCCTAGCGGGAGTTGGGATACGCAGTATTTT	CASSLSPSGSWDTQYF
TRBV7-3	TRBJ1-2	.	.	TGTGCCAGCAGCCTTACCCCGGGTGTTGGCTACACCTTC	CASSLTPGVGYTF
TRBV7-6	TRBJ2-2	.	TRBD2	TGTGCCAGCACCACAATGGGACTAGCGGACTCCCAGCTGTTTTTT	CASTTMGLADSQLFF
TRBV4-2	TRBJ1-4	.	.	TGTGCCAGCAGCCAAGATCTCCCACAGGGCGGTGAAAAACTGTTTTTT	CASSQDLPQGGEKLFF
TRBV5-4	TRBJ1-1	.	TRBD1	TGTGCCAGCAGCTTGGTCGACAGGGCTAACACTGAAGCTTTCTTT	CASSLVDRANTEAFF
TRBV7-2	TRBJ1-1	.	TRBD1	TGTGCCAGCAGCCTAAGACAGGGGTTGAACACTGAAGCTTTCTTT	CASSLRQGLNTEAFF
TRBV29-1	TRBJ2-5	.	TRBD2	TGCAGCGTGGGTGGTGGTGCGGGAGGTTCGGAGACCCAGTACTTC	CSVGGGAGGSETQYF
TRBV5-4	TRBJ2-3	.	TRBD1	TGTGCCAGCAGCCCGACAGGGTTTTCCACAGATACGCAGTATTTT	CASSPTGFSTDTQYF
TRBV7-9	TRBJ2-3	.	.	TGTGCCAGCAGCTTAGCGCAGATAACAGATACGCAGTATTTT	CASSLAQITDTQYF
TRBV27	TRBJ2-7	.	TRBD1	TGTGCCAGCACCCGACAGGGTTCCTACGAGCAGTACTTC	CASTRQGSYEQYF
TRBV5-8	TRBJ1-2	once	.	TGTGCCAGCAGCTTGGATGTGGCGCGGAGCTATGGCTACACCTTC	CASSLDVARSYGYTF
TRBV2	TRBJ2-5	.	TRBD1	TGTGCCAGCAGTGCCGGGACAGGGGGTGGATGGGAGACCCAGTACTTC	CASSAGTGGGWETQYF
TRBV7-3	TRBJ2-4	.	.	TGTGCCAGCAGCCCCGGGAGTGTCAACATTCAGTACTTC	CASSPGSVNIQYF
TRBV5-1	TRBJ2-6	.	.	TGCGCCAGCAGCTCAGGTTGGGGGGATTCGAGAGGGGCCAACGTCCTGACTTTC	CASSSGWGDSRGANVLTF
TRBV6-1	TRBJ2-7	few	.	TGTGCCAGCAGTGAACGCCGTGTGACGCGGGGGGGACAGGGGAGCTACGAGCAGTACTTC	CASSERRVTRGGQGSYEQYF
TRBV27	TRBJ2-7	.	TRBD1	TGTGCCAGCAGTCCCGGGACAGGGACGGGTGAGCAGTACTTC	CASSPGTGTGEQYF
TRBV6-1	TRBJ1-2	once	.	TGTGCCAGCAGTGAATCAGGTGCGGGGGGAGATGGCTACACCTTC	CASSESGAGGDGYTF